A selection of T cell receptor beta chains follows, all from one sample in a study of shared clonotypes between healthy human individuals. Sequencing was performed with immunoSEQ multiplex PCR; in TCRdb, only in-frame clones are kept and a portion is missing. This table holds roughly 2,300,000 clones, around 92% found once. The specimen sequenced was naive CD4+ T cells from PBMCs. All receptors come from a man aged 18 to 29 in good health. Some clones in this sample may be carry-over from other donors' samples. The conserved cysteine and the conserved F or W are not part of the CDR3 here. The D gene is left open where the match is weak.

d_gene,len,v_gene,j_gene,CDR3aa
.,12,TRBV7-2,TRBJ1-4,ASSLTYADEKLF
.,11,TRBV28,TRBJ1-1,ASSSPPNTEAF
.,14,TRBV27,TRBJ1-5,ASSLIAQGSDQPQH
.,11,TRBV19,TRBJ2-5,ASSTRQVETQY
.,13,TRBV5-6,TRBJ1-2,ASSLVRLGGFGYT
.,9,TRBV28,TRBJ2-5,ASSLLETQY
TRBD1,11,TRBV7-9,TRBJ1-1,ASSQDRATEAF
.,13,TRBV5-1,TRBJ2-5,ASSLRDRYQETQY
.,17,TRBV19,TRBJ1-4,ASSITGPGRWTVKEKLF
.,13,TRBV6-5,TRBJ1-6,ASSYSNTGVSPLH
TRBD1,12,TRBV6-1,TRBJ2-7,AIRAGQGGYEQY
TRBD1,14,TRBV29-1,TRBJ2-1,SAPKGDRGRNNEQF
.,12,TRBV9,TRBJ2-7,ASSPRSQSIEQY
.,12,TRBV6-6,TRBJ2-7,ASSRHEAYYEQY
TRBD2,12,TRBV7-3,TRBJ2-1,ASSLGLAGGEQF
TRBD1,13,TRBV6-5,TRBJ2-7,ASRVPGQAPYEQY
.,13,TRBV7-3,TRBJ2-2,ASSLLAGAGGELF
.,11,TRBV4-2,TRBJ1-1,ASSQDPNTEAF
.,14,TRBV5-1,TRBJ2-6,ASSLVPTSGANVLT
.,10,TRBV5-5,TRBJ2-7,ASSLGAGEQY
.,10,TRBV2,TRBJ2-7,ASRVYSYEQY
.,12,TRBV5-1,TRBJ2-3,ASSLEDSTDTQY
.,9,TRBV7-6,TRBJ1-1,ASSLAGLAF
.,11,TRBV6-5,TRBJ2-1,AEGEDKYNEQF
TRBD1,12,TRBV6-6,TRBJ1-1,ASSDRGPFTEAF
.,13,TRBV28,TRBJ1-1,ASSGTGTENTEAF